The 16 T cell receptor beta chains given below trace back to one sample, sequenced in a study of naive and memory T cell subsets (dated by TCRdb to 2017 to 2019). The library came from 5' RACE. Sequencer: Illumina MiSeq. Four rounds of PCR, run with the SP2 primer together with nested alpha and beta constant region primers, were used to amplify the ligated cDNA. TCRdb trimmed public reads at Q25 via fastp, called clones via MiXCR and kept in-frame beta chains. Every CDR3 protein is listed once, alongside the most common genes and DNA of its rows. Present in this sample are 45,000 to 55,000 distinct CDR3 sequences, approximately 4.5% of which were seen just once. Of the sample, approximately 0.84% is held by the ten largest clones. The study described a robust, sensitive protocol for amplifying, sequencing and analyzing TCRs, using 3' ligation of a UMI-containing oligonucleotide to TCR cDNA. Receptors were obtained from a female donor in good health.

This clonotype was detected ten times or more. The V call is TRBV9, the J call TRBJ2-7, with D maybe TRBD2 (5 bases). Germline loops: CDR1 SGDLS, CDR2 YYNGEE. V shed 1 base and J shed 2 bases, with 16 bases lying between them. The CDR3 has 16 amino acids. CDR3 sequence: CASSVLSGLSPYEQYF. The DNA of the CDR3 is TGTGCCAGCAGCGTACTGAGCGGCCTTTCCCCCTACGAGCAGTACTTC.

This clonotype has a count of ten or more. Here the CDR3 reads CASSLVWAGGNEQYF. For the CDR3, the DNA is TGTGCCAGCAGTTTGGTTTGGGCAGGGGGTAACGAGCAGTACTTC. The chain is built from TRBV28 and TRBJ2-7; 7 nucleotides line up with TRBD1. The CDR3 length is 15 residues. CDR1 MDHEN and CDR2 SYDVKM come from the germline V gene. The V and J ends lost 3 bases and 5 bases, in that order; junction bases with no gene match: 10.

The chain employs TRBV27 and TRBJ2-7; 7 nucleotides align to TRBD1. With V trimmed by 1 base and J by 4 bases, 4 bases remained unmatched. Germline CDR1 is MNHEY and CDR2 is SMNVEV (reference sequence). There are 14 residues in the CDR3. DNA of the CDR3: TGTGCCAGCAGTTTATATAGGGGGCGGTACGAGCAGTACTTC. It codes for CASSLYRGRYEQYF.

J is TRBJ2-3 and V is TRBV19, with TRBD2 matching 8 bases. Trimming took 3 bases from V and 4 from J; bases not matched to a gene: 33. This CDR3 contains 24 residues. The germline gives CDR1 LNHDA, CDR2 SQIVND (reference sequence). The CDR3 nucleotides are TGTGCCAGTAGTATTCCCCCGGCGGGAGGAGTAGGGAACGGGATTCGGATTGTATCAGATACGCAGTATTTT. It encodes CASSIPPAGGVGNGIRIVSDTQYF.

This clonotype was picked up many times. This rearrangement joins TRBV7-8 to TRBJ2-3; unclear D gene. CDR3 length: 14 residues. Per the germline V gene, CDR1 is SGHVS and CDR2 is FQNEAQ. V gave up 1 base and J gave up 6 bases, with 11 bases separating them. The CDR3 loop is CASSLEYTSDTQYF. The CDR3 region has the DNA TGTGCCAGCAGCTTAGAGTATACTTCCGATACGCAGTATTTT. Full variable domain (missing parts from reference TRBV7-8 and TRBJ2-3): GAGVSQSPRYKVAKRGQDVALRCDPISGHVSLFWYQQALGQGPEFLTYFQNEAQLDKSGLPSDRFFAERPEGSVSTLKIQRTQQEDSAVYLCASSLEYTSDTQYFGPGTRLTVL.

This chain uses TRBV6-1 with TRBJ2-3; 9 positions match TRBD2. The CDR3 is 17 amino acids. The germline CDR1 and CDR2 sequences are MNHNS and SASEGT. V lost 7 bases and J lost 2; bases outside the gene matches: 13. The CDR3 bases are TGTGCCAGCAAGTCATTAGCGGGAGTGGTGATCACAGATACGCAGTATTTT. It codes for CASKSLAGVVITDTQYF.

This clonotype came up many times. V gene TRBV28 combines with J gene TRBJ2-1, with D unclear. Germline loops: CDR1 MDHEN, CDR2 SYDVKM. Trimming left V 2 bases short and J 4 bases short, with 6 bases between. This CDR3 has 13 residues. The CDR3 sequence: CASSLSPYNEQFF. The CDR3 nucleotides read TGTGCCAGCAGTTTAAGCCCTTACAATGAGCAGTTCTTC.

The table lists this clonotype with many counts. This chain links TRBV11-1 with TRBJ1-3; D uncertain. Per germline, CDR1 SGHAT and CDR2 FQDESV (reference sequence). This CDR3 comprises 13 residues. V dropped 5 bases and J dropped 2 bases, with 7 bases sitting between them. The CDR3 nucleotides are TGTGCCAGCAGCAATCCGCCTGGAAACACCATATATTTT. It specifies CASSNPPGNTIYF.

This clonotype showed up many times. The CDR3 is CASRHAGDRNEQFF. CDR3 nucleotide sequence: TGTGCCAGCAGACATGCCGGGGACCGCAATGAGCAGTTCTTC. This chain uses TRBV5-4 with TRBJ2-1; D could derive from TRBD1 or TRBD2 (5 bases each). This CDR3 contains 14 residues. Germline values: CDR1 SGHNT, CDR2 YYREEE (reference sequence). V was shortened by 5 bases and J by 6 bases, with 15 bases between the two germline ends.

The rearrangement links TRBV18 to TRBJ1-5, with TRBD1 matching over 7 bases. Per germline, CDR1 KGHSH and CDR2 LQKENI. This CDR3 is 16 amino acids long. The V and J ends lost 3 bases and 2 bases, in that order; junction bases with no gene match: 7. CDR3: CASSPRAGTGNQPQHF. In nucleotides, the CDR3 is TGTGCCAGCTCACCCCGGGCAGGGACAGGCAATCAGCCCCAGCATTTT.

Many counts were recorded for this clonotype. CDR3 region: CASSYLTRLVTGELFF. The CDR3 DNA reads as TGTGCCAGCAGTTACTTGACTAGGCTAGTGACCGGGGAGCTGTTTTTT. The rearrangement links TRBV6-5 to TRBJ2-2, with TRBD2 as a possible D gene (6 bases). The V gene's germline CDR1 is MNHEY and CDR2 SVGAGI. Trimming removed 1 base at V and 5 bases at J, with 14 bases between. This CDR3 is 16 amino acids long.

This clonotype was counted ten times or more. The V call is TRBV28, the J call TRBJ2-1; a possible D gene is TRBD2 (6 bases). V gave up 3 bases and J gave up 4 bases, with 13 bases separating them. The CDR3 runs 15 residues. Germline CDR1 is MDHEN and CDR2 is SYDVKM. This CDR3 reads CASSFRTTTYNEQFF. CDR3 bases: TGTGCCAGCAGTTTCAGGACTACAACTTACAATGAGCAGTTCTTC.

As concerns this clonotype: This may be a read error: a much more frequent sequence differs by one nucleotide. This chain connects TRBV12-3 or TRBV12-4 to TRBJ1-5; 9 nucleotides match TRBD1. Trimming took 4 bases from V and 4 from J; bases not matched to a gene: 5. The CDR3 runs 15 residues. The CDR3 nucleotides are TGTGCCAGCAGTTCCATGACAGGGGGAAATCAGCCCCAGCATTTT. It codes for CASSSMTGGNQPQHF.

The sample holds many counts of this clonotype. The rearrangement links TRBV25-1 to TRBJ2-1; no clear D. This CDR3 contains 14 residues. In germline, CDR1 is MGHDK, CDR2 SYGVNS. Trimming cost V 5 bases and J 2 bases, with 10 bases left between them. CDR3 sequence reads: CASSRKSTYNEQFF. The CDR3 coding sequence is TGTGCCAGCAGTAGGAAATCGACCTACAATGAGCAGTTCTTC.

This clonotype occurred many times. J is TRBJ2-7 and V is TRBV5-4; tentative D call: TRBD1 (6 bases). The CDR3 spans 13 residues. The V gene's germline CDR1 is SGHNT and CDR2 YYREEE (reference sequence). V was cut by 4 bases and J by 3 bases, with 11 bases left in between. In nucleotides, the CDR3 is TGTGCCAGCAGCCCGGGACACCTCTACGAGCAGTACTTC. This encodes CASSPGHLYEQYF.

This clonotype appeared many times. The chain carries TRBV6-6 and TRBJ2-3, with 7 nucleotides matching TRBD2. V lost 7 bases to trimming and J lost 1 base; unmatched junction nucleotides: 2. CDR1 and CDR2 from the germline V gene are MNHNY and SVGAGI (reference sequence). The CDR3 consists of 13 residues. The CDR3 loop reads CASNAGGTDTQYF. CDR3 nucleotides: TGTGCCAGCAACGCGGGAGGCACAGATACGCAGTATTTT.